The entry below describes one TCR beta chain. These data belong to a study of blood T cell repertoires in COVID-19. The overall study: Samples of COVID-19 (acute and convalescent) were obtained from the United States, Italy and Spain. Sources were T cells, B-cell-depleted T cells, or PBMCs; the material itself was cDNA or gDNA.

In the authors' methods: The assay estimated nucleated cells by amplifying reference gene primers. Profiling relied on immunoSEQ multiplex PCR, and the TCRdb table lists in-frame clones only, not all of them. The V and J calls and clone size are taken from that table; D and trimming were inferred from the DNA. The repertoire has around 37,000 clones, about 90% of them found once; the top ten carry around 5.1%. V lost 6 bases and J 7 bases, leaving 6 bases between the germline ends. This CDR3 contains 11 residues. Germline V gives CDR1 LGHNA, CDR2 YNFKEQ. V and J are TRBV4-2 and TRBJ1-4, with D unclear. The specimen sequenced was peripheral blood. The TCR was taken from a woman of 80 years or more with acute or convalescent COVID-19. The CDR3 spells CASSPSEKLFF. The CDR3 DNA reads TGTGCCAGCAGTCCCTCTGAAAAACTGTTTTTT.